One T cell receptor (beta chain) is described in this entry. What it recognizes is unknown. This entry belongs to a study of identical twins. TCRdb itself ran the 5' RACE reads through MiXCR, one entry per CDR3 protein. The sample has 1.5 million to 2 million distinct CDR3 sequences, under 35% seen once. Overall study results and limits: Conclusions were based on cross-sectional statistical analysis, without following the same donors. There were fewer insertions in abundant cord blood beta clonotypes, but memory repertoires showed no such pattern. Models predicted less out-of-frame TCR alpha sharing in monozygotic twins than was found.

V dropped 11 bases and J dropped 4; count of bases not matched to a gene: 4. This CDR3 is 12 amino acids long. Each donor was a healthy Caucasian. J is TRBJ1-1 and V is TRBV12-3 or TRBV12-4; the match to TRBD1 covers 10 bases. The receptor comes from a newborn girl in good health. What was sequenced was cord blood. The CDR3 here is CAARDRGTEAFF. CDR3 nucleotide sequence: TGTGCCGCCCGGGACAGGGGCACTGAAGCTTTCTTT.